The 13 T cell receptor beta chains listed next were all sequenced from one sample in a study of monozygotic twins with cystic fibrosis. Only in-frame clones appear in the TCRdb table, and some are missing; sequencing was by immunoSEQ multiplex PCR. Among more than 11,000 clones listed, 75% to 90% were seen once. The sequenced sample consisted of blood. These receptors were obtained from a boy between 10 and 17 years old with cystic fibrosis.

The chain combines TRBV2 with TRBJ2-7, with D tentatively TRBD2 (5 bases). Looked up from germline, CDR1 is SNHLY and CDR2 is FYNNEI. The CDR3 loop spans 10 amino acids. V lost 4 bases to trimming and J lost 7 bases, with 5 bases between them. The CDR3 sequence: CASSGLEQYF. Here the CDR3 DNA reads TGTGCCAGCAGTGGACTAGAGCAGTACTTC.

The J gene is TRBJ2-7, the V gene TRBV10-3; maybe TRBD2 (5 bases). The CDR3 contains 13 residues. V was pared by 8 bases and J by 6 bases, with 17 bases between. CDR1 is ENHRY and CDR2 is SYGVKD in the germline V gene. The CDR3 reads CAILDSSLSEQYF. In DNA, the CDR3 is TGTGCCATCCTGGACTCCAGCCTTTCCGAGCAGTACTTC.

The genes are TRBV7-2 and TRBJ2-1; weak D call: TRBD2 (5 bases). Germline CDR1 and CDR2: SGHTA and FQGNSA. CDR3 length: 11 residues. The V and J ends lost 1 base and 15 bases respectively, with 10 bases between them. CDR3 sequence: CASSLGPRGFF. The CDR3, as DNA: TGTGCCAGCAGCTTAGGCCCCCGGGGGTTCTTC.

The CDR3, as DNA: TGTGCCAGCAGCCGGACAGGGGGCAACACCGGGGAGCTGTTTTTT. Protein product: CASSRTGGNTGELFF. V gene TRBV5-4 combines with J gene TRBJ2-2; 11 bases fit TRBD1. The CDR3 loop spans 15 amino acids. Germline trimming cut 4 bases from V and 2 bases from J; bases unmatched to any gene: 1. Germline V gives CDR1 SGHNT, CDR2 YYREEE (reference sequence).

The chain couples TRBV5-1 to TRBJ1-4; 10 bases line up with TRBD1. V was pared by 4 bases and J by 0 bases, with 6 bases of the junction left unmatched. The length of the CDR3 is 17 residues. The germline V gene has CDR1 SGHRS and CDR2 YFSETQ. CDR3 bases: TGCGCCAGCAGCCCCGGACAGGGGGATGCAACTAATGAAAAACTGTTTTTT. Protein product: CASSPGQGDATNEKLFF. The whole variable domain, filled in from reference TRBV5-1 and TRBJ1-4, reads KAGVTQTPRYLIKTRGQQVTLSCSPISGHRSVSWYQQTPGQGLQFLFEYFSETQRNKGNFPGRFSGRQFSNSRSEMNVSTLELGDSALYLCASSPGQGDATNEKLFFGSGTQLSVL.

The V gene is TRBV6-5, the J gene TRBJ2-7, with no clear D. This CDR3 contains 13 residues. Germline CDR1 is MNHEY and CDR2 is SVGAGI. V was pared by 6 bases and J by 5 bases, with 14 bases between. For the CDR3, the DNA is TGTGCCAGCAGCCAAAACTACCCCCACGAGCAGTACTTC. This codes for CASSQNYPHEQYF.

The chain is built from TRBV29-1 and TRBJ1-3; D is ambiguous. The germline V and J ends were trimmed by 5 bases and 0 bases, with 8 bases remaining between them. The CDR3 consists of 13 residues. Germline V lookup: CDR1 SQVTM, CDR2 ANQGSEA. CDR3 sequence reads: CSVMGVSGNTIYF. The CDR3 nucleotides read TGCAGCGTTATGGGAGTCTCTGGAAACACCATATATTTT.

The chain uses TRBV28 and TRBJ1-1, with D maybe TRBD1 (6 bases). Per germline, CDR1 MDHEN and CDR2 SYDVKM. CDR3 length equals 15 residues. V lost 4 bases to trimming and J lost 0 bases, with 12 bases between them. The CDR3: CASSYRAGLNTEAFF. The CDR3 bases are TGTGCCAGCAGTTACAGGGCGGGGTTGAACACTGAAGCTTTCTTT.

The V call is TRBV5-1, the J call TRBJ1-1; the match to TRBD1 covers 10 bases. The junction had 8 bases not matched to a gene; V was cut back by 0 bases and J by 6 bases. The germline V gene encodes CDR1 SGHRS and CDR2 YFSETQ. This CDR3 contains 16 residues. CDR3 DNA sequence: TGCGCCAGCAGCTTGGTCGGGACAGGGGAATTTCCTGAAGCTTTCTTT. Translating it yields CASSLVGTGEFPEAFF.

The genes are TRBV28 and TRBJ2-7; D not certain. Trimming shortened V by 3 bases and J by 7 bases, and 7 bases separated the two germline ends. CDR3 length: 11 residues. Germline assignment: CDR1 MDHEN and CDR2 SYDVKM. As DNA, the CDR3 is TGTGCCAGCAGTTTGTTGAGGGAGCAGTACTTC. Its translation is CASSLLREQYF.

This chain connects TRBV5-4 to TRBJ2-3; TRBD1 agrees at 8 bases. The CDR3 spans 15 residues. Germline lookup yields CDR1 SGHNT and CDR2 YYREEE (reference sequence). J was trimmed by 5 bases and V by 3 bases; bases with no gene match: 8. The CDR3 loop reads CASSSPGQVRDTQYF. The CDR3 nucleotides are TGTGCCAGCAGCTCCCCGGGACAGGTTCGAGATACGCAGTATTTT. Based on the CDR3 plus reference TRBV5-4 and TRBJ2-3, the full variable domain is ETGVTQSPTHLIKTRGQQVTLRCSSQSGHNTVSWYQQALGQGPQFIFQYYREEENGRGNFPPRFSGLQFPNYSSELNVNALELDDSALYLCASSSPGQVRDTQYFGPGTRLTVL.

The chain has TRBV29-1 and TRBJ2-3; 8 positions match TRBD2. Per the germline V gene, CDR1 is SQVTM and CDR2 is ANQGSEA. The CDR3 covers 13 residues. The junction had 5 bases not matched to a gene; V was cut back by 4 bases and J by 5 bases. The CDR3 loop reads CSVGASGRDTQYF. The CDR3 DNA follows: TGCAGCGTTGGGGCCAGCGGGAGAGATACGCAGTATTTT.

This clone was counted a single time. V gene TRBV4-1 combines with J gene TRBJ2-1, with D possibly TRBD2 on 5 matching bases. Germline CDR1 MGHRA, CDR2 YSYEKL. V was trimmed by 6 bases and J by 4 bases, leaving 16 bases between them. This CDR3 has 15 amino acids. As DNA, the CDR3 is TGCGCCAGCAGTCAAAAAACCGGGGTTTACAATGAGCAGTTCTTC. Amino acid sequence: CASSQKTGVYNEQFF.